The next 23 T cell receptor beta chains were all read from a single sample in a study of T cell repertoires in cytomegalovirus infection. Each CDR3 protein is one row after TCRdb ran MiXCR on the reads. This table holds about 920,000 distinct CDR3 sequences, approximately 31% found once. No cognate antigen is known for these TCRs. The starting material was cultured CD8+ T cells from PBMCs, obtained from culture after CMV antigen stimulation. The source is a human donor in good health (CMV status not recorded). Some clones in this sample may be carry-over from other donors' samples.

The V and J genes are TRBV6-4 and TRBJ2-7, with 8 nucleotides matching TRBD2. The CDR3 has 15 amino acids. V dropped 6 bases and J dropped 3; count of bases not matched to a gene: 10. The V gene's germline CDR1 is MRHNA and CDR2 SNTAGT. This CDR3 reads CASSQGAGGSYEQYF. DNA of the CDR3: TGTGCCAGCAGCCAAGGGGCGGGGGGAAGCTACGAGCAGTACTTC.

This clonotype was counted ten times or more. The gene calls are TRBV7-2 and TRBJ1-4; 7 positions agree with TRBD1. The germline gives CDR1 SGHTA, CDR2 FQGNSA. J gave up 7 bases and V 4 bases, and 3 bases lay outside the gene matches. The CDR3 is 13 residues long. CDR3 in amino acids: CASSSTGVEKLFF. DNA for the CDR3: TGTGCCAGCAGCTCAACAGGGGTTGAAAAACTGTTTTTT.

V is TRBV19 and J is TRBJ2-1, with 10 bases aligning to TRBD2. V shed 4 bases and J 4 bases; nucleotides not matched to a gene: 10. Germline V gene sequence: CDR1 LNHDA, CDR2 SQIVND (reference sequence). The CDR3 sequence is 17 residues long. The CDR3 loop reads CASSTTLAGGQYNEQFF. The CDR3 DNA reads TGTGCCAGTAGTACTACTTTAGCGGGGGGCCAGTACAATGAGCAGTTCTTC.

The rearrangement links TRBV6-5 to TRBJ1-1, with D perhaps TRBD1 (6 bases). V was shortened by 4 bases and J by 4 bases, with 13 bases between the two germline ends. The germline V gene has CDR1 MNHEY and CDR2 SVGAGI. CDR3 size: 14 residues. The CDR3 protein is CASSWGAPGTEAFF. The CDR3 DNA reads TGTGCCAGCAGTTGGGGGGCCCCCGGCACTGAAGCTTTCTTT.

The chain combines TRBV10-3 with TRBJ2-7; 8 bases fit TRBD1. With 11 bases clipped from V and 3 bases from J, the junction kept 9 bases outside the gene matches. This CDR3 region has 13 residues. Germline CDR1 is ENHRY and CDR2 is SYGVKD. The CDR3 DNA reads TGTGCCGTCGGACAGGGAAGTATCTACGAGCAGTACTTC. Its protein product is CAVGQGSIYEQYF.

This clonotype has more than one count but fewer than ten. The chain combines TRBV28 with TRBJ2-1; TRBD2 matches 8 bases. CDR3 length equals 13 residues. CDR1 is MDHEN and CDR2 is SYDVKM in the germline V gene. Trimming took 3 bases from V and 8 from J; bases not matched to a gene: 3. The DNA for the CDR3 is TGTGCCAGCAGTTTCGGGGGGGCCCATGAGCAGTTCTTC. Translation: CASSFGGAHEQFF.

The V and J genes are TRBV6-1 and TRBJ1-2, with 7 bases lining up with TRBD1. CDR1 is MNHNS, CDR2 SASEGT, per germline. The length of the CDR3 is 14 residues. Trimming cost V 5 bases and J 4 bases; bases outside gene matches: 7. This CDR3 reads CASSKPGQLYGYTF. Written as DNA, the CDR3 is TGTGCCAGCAGTAAACCGGGACAGCTCTATGGCTACACCTTC.

The chain carries TRBV19 and TRBJ1-6; D possibly corresponds to TRBD1 (5 bases). The germline gives CDR1 LNHDA, CDR2 SQIVND (reference sequence). V lost 9 bases, J lost 6 bases, and 12 bases lay in between. This CDR3 spans 13 amino acids. The DNA of the CDR3 is TGTGCCAGCAGGGACGGGGTTAATTCACCCCTCCACTTT. Translating it yields CASRDGVNSPLHF.

This clonotype was recorded only once. The rearrangement uses TRBV10-2 and TRBJ1-6; D is unclear. The V end lost 0 bases, the J end lost 9 bases, and 12 bases lay between the germline ends. The length of the CDR3 is 15 residues. Germline V gene data show CDR1 as WSHSY and CDR2 as SAAADI. The CDR3 loop reads CASSESGVYGSPLHF. The CDR3 DNA reads as TGCGCCAGCAGTGAGTCGGGCGTATATGGTTCACCCCTCCACTTT.

With respect to this clonotype: A much larger clone lies one base from this, so it may be a read error. In DNA, the CDR3 is TGTGCCAGCAGCTCCAGCGGGACAGGGGTATATGACTACACCTTC. This codes for CASSSSGTGVYDYTF. The gene calls are TRBV7-6 and TRBJ1-2, with TRBD1 matching 10 bases. CDR1 is SGHVS, CDR2 FNYEAQ, per germline. The CDR3 covers 15 residues.

V is TRBV12-3 or TRBV12-4 and J is TRBJ2-1; 8 nucleotides align to TRBD2. The J segment lost 4 bases and the V segment lost 5 bases, leaving 10 bases of the junction unmatched. The CDR3 is 16 residues long. CDR3 protein: CASSRASGSFYNEQFF. The CDR3 region has the DNA TGTGCCAGCAGTAGAGCTAGCGGGTCTTTTTACAATGAGCAGTTCTTC.

This clonotype came up many times. The chain joins TRBV4-1 to TRBJ1-1; D is uncertain. Looked up from germline, CDR1 is MGHRA and CDR2 is YSYEKL. The length of the CDR3 is 15 residues. Trimming removed 1 base at V and 2 bases at J, with 11 bases between. The CDR3 DNA follows: TGCGCCAGCAGCCAAGGGGTCCTTAAAAACACTGAAGCTTTCTTT. As protein: CASSQGVLKNTEAFF.

The V gene is TRBV29-1, the J gene TRBJ1-1; 9 positions agree with TRBD1. This CDR3 has 14 residues. With V trimmed by 6 bases and J by 4 bases, 9 bases remained unmatched. Germline loops: CDR1 SQVTM, CDR2 ANQGSEA. The chain's CDR3 is CSVPGQGYFTEAFF. The CDR3, as DNA: TGCAGCGTCCCGGGACAGGGATATTTCACTGAAGCTTTCTTT.

This clonotype was counted between two and nine times. This chain connects TRBV7-8 to TRBJ1-2; 9 bases line up with TRBD1. This CDR3 has 16 amino acids. The germline CDR1 and CDR2 sequences are SGHVS and FQNEAQ. V lost 5 bases, J lost 5 bases, and 12 bases stayed unmatched. The chain's CDR3 is CASSQGGQGRDYGYTF. The CDR3 bases are TGTGCCAGCAGCCAAGGGGGACAGGGAAGGGATTATGGCTACACCTTC.

This chain connects TRBV12-5 to TRBJ1-2; 12 nucleotides line up with TRBD1. Germline values: CDR1 LGHNT, CDR2 FRNRAP. The CDR3 totals 14 residues. V lost 5 bases to trimming and J lost 4 bases; unmatched junction nucleotides: 2. The CDR3 nucleotides read TGTGCTAGTGGTCCGGGACAGGGGGCCTATGGCTACACCTTC. Translating gives CASGPGQGAYGYTF.

The chain links TRBV14 to TRBJ2-1, with 7 positions matching TRBD1. The CDR3 sequence is 17 residues long. Germline assignment: CDR1 SGHDN and CDR2 FVKESK. After removal of 4 bases from V and 6 bases from J, the junction contained 15 bases not matched to a gene. DNA of the CDR3: TGTGCCAGCAGCCCTACTACCAGGGACAGTAATACCAATGAGCAGTTCTTC. This sequence encodes CASSPTTRDSNTNEQFF.

A few counts support this clonotype. The rearrangement uses TRBV19 and TRBJ2-1, with 13 bases lining up with TRBD2. Germline CDR1 is LNHDA and CDR2 is SQIVND (reference sequence). The CDR3 has 16 residues. Trimming took 6 bases from V and 5 from J; bases not matched to a gene: 7. CDR3 nucleotides: TGTGCCAGTAGCATTACTAGCGGGGGGGCGGACAATGAGCAGTTCTTC. Translated, it gives CASSITSGGADNEQFF.

This clonotype was observed at least ten times. The CDR3 DNA sequence: TGTGCCAGCAGCCGGCGCGGGGGTGATGAGCAGTTCTTC. It codes for CASSRRGGDEQFF. The V gene is TRBV12-3 or TRBV12-4, the J gene TRBJ2-1; 7 nucleotides agree with TRBD2. V lost 6 bases and J lost 8; bases outside the gene matches: 7. The CDR3 consists of 13 residues.

This clonotype was counted between two and nine times. The rearrangement links TRBV6-2 or TRBV6-3 to TRBJ2-3; no reliable D call. Germline V lookup: CDR1 MNHEY, CDR2 SVGEGT. Trimming stripped 2 bases from V and 0 bases from J, with 6 bases between. The CDR3 spans 14 residues. CDR3 bases: TGTGCCAGCAGTTACAGGCGTAGCACAGATACGCAGTATTTT. Translation: CASSYRRSTDTQYF.

This clonotype was seen more than once but under ten times. V gene TRBV7-9 combines with J gene TRBJ2-7; 7 bases are a match to TRBD2. The V segment lost 7 bases and the J segment 3 bases; nucleotides outside the gene matches: 6. The V gene's germline CDR1 is SEHNR and CDR2 FQNEAQ (reference sequence). This CDR3 is built from 13 residues. The chain's CDR3 is CASIGEGIYEQYF. Here the CDR3 DNA reads TGTGCCAGCATCGGGGAGGGGATCTACGAGCAGTACTTC.

This clonotype was seen ten or more times. The chain recombines TRBV7-8 with TRBJ1-6, with TRBD1 as a possible D gene (6 bases). Germline V gene lookup returns CDR1 SGHVS and CDR2 FQNEAQ. The length of the CDR3 is 16 residues. With 5 bases removed from V and 11 bases from J, the gap between germline ends came to 22 bases. This CDR3 is CASSPGLPGQLTPLHF. CDR3 coding DNA: TGTGCCAGCAGCCCCGGCCTCCCGGGACAACTAACACCCCTCCACTTT.

This chain joins TRBV7-3 and TRBJ1-2; 7 bases map to TRBD1. V trimming: 5 bases; J trimming: 8 bases; junction bases outside the gene matches: 11. The CDR3 length is 14 residues. Germline V lookup: CDR1 SGHTA, CDR2 FQGTGA. CDR3 amino acids: CASSTTGDTLGYTF. Written as DNA, the CDR3 is TGTGCCAGCAGCACCACAGGGGACACTCTCGGCTACACCTTC.

The V call is TRBV7-9, the J call TRBJ1-6; unclear D gene. CDR1 is SEHNR and CDR2 is FQNEAQ in the germline V gene (reference sequence). V was clipped by 4 bases and J by 15 bases, with 7 bases between them. The CDR3 contains 10 residues. CDR3 in amino acids: CASSSGLLHF. The CDR3 bases are TGTGCCAGCAGCTCCGGCCTCCTCCACTTT.